The source of this T cell receptor (beta chain) is a study of early T cells in non-severe SARS-CoV-2 infection. Study at large: With bulk RNA from unsorted whole blood as input, sequencing yielded unpaired chains.

V was clipped by 5 bases and J by 1 base, with 14 bases between them. From germline, CDR1 is MNHEY and CDR2 SVGEGT. CDR3 length: 16 amino acids. In the library, individual cDNA molecules carried attached unique molecular identifiers. TCRdb reprocessed the 5' RACE reads with MiXCR, giving one entry per CDR3 protein. This table holds more than 90,000 distinct CDR3 sequences, roughly 9.6% found once. This clonotype was seen repeatedly, ten times or more. Its target is not known. Whole-study results and caveats: VDJdb matching favored anti-spike CD8 responses, missing private and CD4 specificities.

Sequenced: whole blood. The clonotype originates from an adult who was a healthcare worker with PCR-confirmed SARS-CoV-2 infection or an uninfected control (not recorded which). V usage is TRBV6-2 or TRBV6-3 and J usage is TRBJ2-2; the D gene is possibly TRBD1 (5 bases). Here the CDR3 reads CASSATGRENTGELFF. In DNA form, the CDR3 reads TGTGCCAGCAGTGCAACAGGCAGGGAGAACACCGGGGAGCTGTTTTTT.